This passage covers 31 T cell receptor beta chains from one sample sequenced in a study of cytomegalovirus exposure and HLA in healthy donors (dated 2017 in TCRdb). The library was prepared using the immunoSEQ multiplex PCR assay. TCRdb obtained this table from immuneACCESS and retained in-frame rearrangements with V and J assigned. These tables miss some clones; where compared with another copy, unresolved V genes account for less than half of the shortfall, and the remainder is unexplained. The sample contains more than 95,000 clones, approximately 86% of them found a single time. 4% of the sample is taken by the ten largest. Sequencing was carried out using PBMCs. Source of these receptors: a woman younger than 35 in good health and CMV-seropositive.

This clone was detected once. The CDR3 DNA reads as TGTGCCTCAACCGTCGGGATGGCCTCCTATAATTCACCCCTCCACTTT. Protein: CASTVGMASYNSPLHF. The gene calls are TRBV19 and TRBJ1-6; D not resolved. This CDR3 is 16 amino acids long. The V end was cut by 11 bases, the J end by 0 bases, with 17 bases between. CDR1 LNHDA and CDR2 SQIVND come from the germline V gene (reference sequence).

This sequence joins TRBV7-9 and TRBJ1-2; 9 positions agree with TRBD1. The ends lost 5 bases at V and 6 bases at J; junction bases unmatched: 10. In germline, CDR1 is SEHNR, CDR2 FQNEAQ (reference sequence). The CDR3 covers 15 residues. CDR3 bases: TGTGCCAGCAGCCCCAGTGGTGGGACAGGGAATGGCTACACCTTC. Translation: CASSPSGGTGNGYTF. The whole variable domain, remainder taken from reference TRBV7-9 and TRBJ1-2, is DTGVSQNPRHKITKRGQNVTFRCDPISEHNRLYWYRQTLGQGPEFLTYFQNEAQLEKSRLLSDRFSAERPKGSFSTLEIQRTEQGDSAMYLCASSPSGGTGNGYTFGSGTRLTVV.

In the case of this clone: The sample has other DNA sequences that encode this CDR3 too. The V call is TRBV7-9, the J call TRBJ1-5, with 8 bases identical to TRBD1. The CDR3 runs to 15 residues. V gave up 6 bases and J gave up 6 bases; unmatched junction bases: 10. The germline CDR1 and CDR2 sequences are SEHNR and FQNEAQ (reference sequence). Here the CDR3 reads CASSSDRGGRQPQHF. The DNA of the CDR3 is TGTGCCAGCAGTAGCGACAGGGGCGGGCGTCAGCCCCAGCATTTT. The full variable domain, its missing parts supplied by reference TRBV7-9 and TRBJ1-5, is DTGVSQNPRHKITKRGQNVTFRCDPISEHNRLYWYRQTLGQGPEFLTYFQNEAQLEKSRLLSDRFSAERPKGSFSTLEIQRTEQGDSAMYLCASSSDRGGRQPQHFGDGTRLSIL.

V is TRBV6-1 and J is TRBJ1-5; 9 nucleotides align to TRBD1. Germline V gene sequence: CDR1 MNHNS, CDR2 SASEGT. The length of the CDR3 is 14 residues. V lost 4 bases to trimming and J lost 2 bases; unmatched junction nucleotides: 0. The CDR3 is CASSGQGGNQPQHF. CDR3 DNA: TGTGCCAGCAGTGGACAGGGGGGCAATCAGCCCCAGCATTTT.

This chain connects TRBV21-1 to TRBJ1-5. TRBV21-1 is listed as a pseudogene. The CDR3 runs to 17 residues. The CDR3 loop reads CASSKEGKGAGNQPQHF. The DNA for the CDR3 is TGTGCCAGCAGCAAAGAAGGGAAGGGAGCGGGCAATCAGCCCCAGCATTTT.

This chain uses TRBV4-1 with TRBJ1-5; 9 nucleotides agree with TRBD1. The V gene end was trimmed by 5 bases and the J gene end by 6 bases; junction bases not matched to a gene: 8. The germline V gene has CDR1 MGHRA and CDR2 YSYEKL. The CDR3 runs to 15 residues. CDR3 bases: TGCGCCAGCAGCGGTTCCGGACAGGGGACTCAGCCCCAGCATTTT. It specifies CASSGSGQGTQPQHF.

V usage is TRBV28 and J usage is TRBJ1-2; possible D gene TRBD1, 5 bases. Germline V gives CDR1 MDHEN, CDR2 SYDVKM. Trimming removed 1 base at V and 4 bases at J, with 13 bases between. The CDR3 is made up of 15 amino acids. The CDR3 here is CASSLFQGDFYGYTF. In nucleotides, the CDR3 is TGTGCCAGCAGTTTATTCCAGGGTGATTTCTATGGCTACACCTTC.

This rearrangement joins TRBV5-4 to TRBJ2-2, with a weak D call TRBD1 (5 bases). CDR1 SGHNT and CDR2 YYREEE come from the germline V gene (reference sequence). The V end lost 2 bases, the J end lost 7 bases, and 18 bases lay between the germline ends. The CDR3 runs 16 residues. The CDR3 sequence: CASSFVNRRKGGELFF. For the CDR3, the DNA is TGTGCCAGCAGCTTCGTTAACAGGCGAAAAGGCGGGGAGCTGTTTTTT.

The V and J genes are TRBV27 and TRBJ2-7, with 9 positions matching TRBD1. The germline V gene encodes CDR1 MNHEY and CDR2 SMNVEV (reference sequence). The ends lost 6 bases at V and 2 bases at J; junction bases unmatched: 5. This CDR3 spans 14 amino acids. The chain's CDR3 is CASSLRTGAYEQYF. In DNA, the CDR3 is TGTGCCAGCAGCCTAAGGACAGGGGCCTACGAGCAGTACTTC.

The V call is TRBV29-1, the J call TRBJ2-2, with no clear D. Germline V CDR1 and CDR2: SQVTM, ANQGSEA. The CDR3 length is 15 residues. V lost 0 bases to trimming and J lost 7 bases, with 15 bases between them. As DNA, the CDR3 is TGCAGCGTTGAAGATCTCCCCCGGGTGGACGGGGAGCTGTTTTTT. It translates to CSVEDLPRVDGELFF.

The chain couples TRBV18 to TRBJ1-1, with a weak D call TRBD1 (5 bases). The CDR3 runs to 13 residues. V was shortened by 1 base and J by 10 bases, with 13 bases between the two germline ends. In germline, CDR1 is KGHSH, CDR2 LQKENI. The CDR3 sequence: CASSPREAGGAFF. The CDR3 DNA reads TGTGCCAGCTCACCACGGGAGGCGGGGGGAGCTTTCTTT.

The rearrangement uses TRBV4-2 and TRBJ2-7; tentative D call: TRBD2 (6 bases). The germline V gene has CDR1 LGHNA and CDR2 YNFKEQ. The CDR3 contains 16 residues. The V end was cut by 5 bases, the J end by 0 bases, with 17 bases between. The CDR3 is CASSYSGTAGSYEQYF. The DNA for the CDR3 is TGTGCCAGCAGCTACTCCGGGACTGCGGGCTCCTACGAGCAGTACTTC.

This clone was seen a few times. This chain uses TRBV19 with TRBJ2-3, with 9 nucleotides matching TRBD1. Losses at the gene ends were 7 bases for V and 6 bases for J; bases not matched to a gene: 11. The CDR3 totals 15 residues. Germline V lookup: CDR1 LNHDA, CDR2 SQIVND (reference sequence). This chain's CDR3 is CASTNLDRGQDTQYF. The CDR3 nucleotides read TGTGCCAGTACCAACTTGGACAGGGGTCAGGATACGCAGTATTTT.

This clone was detected only once. The rearrangement uses TRBV11-2 and TRBJ2-7; 7 nucleotides line up with TRBD1. Germline-derived CDR1 and CDR2 are SGHAT and FQNNGV. This CDR3 spans 13 amino acids. Losses at the gene ends were 6 bases for V and 3 bases for J; bases not matched to a gene: 5. The CDR3 spells CASRGRQGYEQYF. The CDR3 bases are TGTGCCAGCAGGGGTCGACAGGGCTACGAGCAGTACTTC.

The chain joins TRBV9 to TRBJ2-7; no firm D call. CDR1 is SGDLS and CDR2 is YYNGEE in the germline V gene. V shed 4 bases and J shed 2 bases, with 13 bases lying between them. The CDR3 spans 14 residues. Here the CDR3 DNA reads TGTGCCAGCAGCCCTGCCCGGGTGACCTACGAGCAGTACTTC. This gives the protein CASSPARVTYEQYF.

V and J are TRBV6-6 and TRBJ2-7; TRBD1 matches at 9 bases. V shed 7 bases, J shed 9 bases, and the junction held 16 bases outside the gene matches. CDR1 is MNHNY and CDR2 is SVGAGI in the germline V gene (reference sequence). This CDR3 is 15 amino acids long. As DNA, the CDR3 is TGTGCCAGCACGTCAGCCGGGACAGGGACCTTGGCGCAGTACTTC. Translating it yields CASTSAGTGTLAQYF.

The chain uses TRBV19 and TRBJ2-5; 7 nucleotides agree with TRBD2. J gave up 4 bases and V 4 bases, and 6 bases lay outside the gene matches. The CDR3 sequence is 14 residues long. Looked up from germline, CDR1 is LNHDA and CDR2 is SQIVND (reference sequence). The CDR3 protein is CASSTEAGRETQYF. The CDR3 nucleotides are TGTGCCAGTAGTACCGAAGCGGGGAGAGAGACCCAGTACTTC.

The J gene is TRBJ1-1, the V gene TRBV7-3; 10 bases are a match to TRBD1. V lost 4 bases, J lost 5 bases, and 4 bases stayed unmatched. The germline CDR1 and CDR2 sequences are SGHTA and FQGTGA. This CDR3 is 14 amino acids long. The CDR3 spells CASSSGTGETEAFF. CDR3 nucleotide sequence: TGTGCCAGCAGCTCCGGGACAGGGGAGACTGAAGCTTTCTTT.

The rearrangement uses TRBV4-2 and TRBJ2-7; 7 positions match TRBD2. Germline loops: CDR1 LGHNA, CDR2 YNFKEQ. The J segment lost 2 bases and the V segment lost 0 bases, leaving 4 bases of the junction unmatched. This CDR3 spans 15 amino acids. The CDR3 loop is CASSQDRTSAYEQYF. CDR3 coding DNA: TGTGCCAGCAGCCAAGATCGCACTAGCGCCTACGAGCAGTACTTC.

This rearrangement joins TRBV10-3 to TRBJ2-7, with D maybe TRBD2 (6 bases). CDR1 ENHRY and CDR2 SYGVKD come from the germline V gene. V lost 5 bases and J lost 7, with 15 bases in between. The CDR3 has 13 residues. Written as DNA, the CDR3 is TGTGCCATCAGTCGGGACTGGAAGGGGGAGCAGTACTTC. Its translation: CAISRDWKGEQYF.

The gene calls are TRBV29-1 and TRBJ1-2, with unresolved D. Germline V gene sequence: CDR1 SQVTM, CDR2 ANQGSEA. V gave up 6 bases and J gave up 9 bases, with 23 bases separating them. This CDR3 region has 14 residues. The DNA for the CDR3 is TGCAGCGTAGCCAGGAGGAATTGGTTTCAGAGCTACACCTTC. Protein product: CSVARRNWFQSYTF. Full variable domain (outside the CDR3, taken from reference TRBV29-1 and TRBJ1-2): SAVISQKPSRDICQRGTSLTIQCQVDSQVTMMFWYRQQPGQSLTLIATANQGSEATYESGFVIDKFPISRPNLTFSTLTVSNMSPEDSSIYLCSVARRNWFQSYTFGSGTRLTVV.

V usage is TRBV11-2 and J usage is TRBJ2-5, with 8 positions matching TRBD2. This CDR3 contains 15 residues. Germline V gene sequence: CDR1 SGHAT, CDR2 FQNNGV. J gave up 1 base and V 5 bases, and 6 bases lay outside the gene matches. The CDR3 DNA sequence: TGTGCCAGCAGCCCGGGGACTAGATTCCAAGAGACCCAGTACTTC. Its protein product is CASSPGTRFQETQYF.

The chain employs TRBV28 and TRBJ2-6, with D unresolved. The V end was cut by 5 bases, the J end by 5 bases, with 22 bases between. Germline V gene data show CDR1 as MDHEN and CDR2 as SYDVKM. The CDR3 length is 18 residues. Here the CDR3 reads CASSESALTQSRANVLTF. Written as DNA, the CDR3 is TGTGCCAGCAGTGAAAGTGCTCTGACACAAAGTCGGGCCAACGTCCTGACTTTC.

This sequence joins TRBV28 and TRBJ2-3; TRBD1 is a possible D gene (6 bases). Between the trimmed V and J ends, which lost 8 bases and 2 bases, there was a span of 11 bases. This CDR3 region has 13 residues. From germline, CDR1 is MDHEN and CDR2 SYDVKM. CDR3 in amino acids: CASAQGLTDTQYF. CDR3 in DNA: TGTGCCAGCGCACAGGGCCTCACAGATACGCAGTATTTT.

The rearrangement links TRBV7-2 to TRBJ2-3, with D possibly TRBD1 on 6 matching bases. There are 14 residues in the CDR3. Deletions cut 4 bases from V and 6 bases from J, with 14 bases between. Germline V CDR1 and CDR2: SGHTA, FQGNSA. CDR3 bases: TGTGCCAGCAGCTATAGGACAGTAGCGGATACGCAGTATTTT. This encodes CASSYRTVADTQYF.

The J gene is TRBJ1-3, the V gene TRBV18, with D perhaps matching TRBD1 (5 bases). Trimming removed 8 bases at V and 3 bases at J, with 14 bases between. The CDR3 has 14 amino acids. CDR1 is KGHSH, CDR2 LQKENI, per germline. CDR3 loop: CASRRGTDGNTIYF. The DNA for the CDR3 is TGTGCCAGCCGACGGGGGACGGATGGAAACACCATATATTTT.

The chain couples TRBV28 to TRBJ1-5; 8 nucleotides align to TRBD1. V was clipped by 5 bases and J by 0 bases; unmatched bases: 6. The CDR3 loop spans 16 amino acids. CDR1 MDHEN and CDR2 SYDVKM come from the germline V gene. CDR3 nucleotides: TGTGCCAGCAGTGATCCAGGGGGCCGTAGCAATCAGCCCCAGCATTTT. Protein product: CASSDPGGRSNQPQHF. Supplemented by reference TRBV28 and TRBJ1-5, the full variable domain reads DVKVTQSSRYLVKRTGEKVFLECVQDMDHENMFWYRQDPGLGLRLIYFSYDVKMKEKGDIPEGYSVSREKKERFSLILESASTNQTSMYLCASSDPGGRSNQPQHFGDGTRLSIL.

The CDR3 protein is CASSLTLGTGNSNYGYTF. In DNA, the CDR3 is TGCGCCAGCAGCCTAACCTTAGGGACAGGGAACTCCAACTATGGCTACACCTTC. The chain joins TRBV5-1 to TRBJ1-2; TRBD1 matches at 9 bases. This CDR3 has 18 amino acids. J gave up 2 bases and V 4 bases, and 15 bases lay outside the gene matches. Germline values: CDR1 SGHRS, CDR2 YFSETQ.

For this clone: The sample contains more than one DNA sequence encoding this CDR3. The chain links TRBV6-5 to TRBJ1-1; no clear D. CDR3 length: 12 amino acids. Germline lookup yields CDR1 MNHEY and CDR2 SVGAGI. V lost 0 bases, J lost 8 bases, and 7 bases lay in between. CDR3 region: CASSYSGREAFF. CDR3 coding DNA: TGTGCCAGCAGTTACTCGGGCAGAGAAGCTTTCTTT.

The V gene is TRBV18, the J gene TRBJ2-1, with a weak D call TRBD1 (8 bases). The V gene's germline CDR1 is KGHSH and CDR2 LQKENI. There are 16 residues in the CDR3. Trimming pared 4 bases from V and 3 bases from J, leaving 16 bases between. The CDR3 coding sequence is TGTGCCAGCTCACTACGAACAGGGGGGGACTACAATGAGCAGTTCTTC. Its translation is CASSLRTGGDYNEQFF.

There are a few counts of this clone. The CDR3 region has the DNA TGTGCCAGCAGCGTAGGACAGGCTTTCTCCTACGAGCAGTACTTC. It yields the protein CASSVGQAFSYEQYF. The chain has TRBV9 and TRBJ2-7; D possibly corresponds to TRBD1 (6 bases). The germline CDR1 and CDR2 sequences are SGDLS and YYNGEE. Trimming took off 0 bases at V and 0 bases at J, with 10 bases between the two ends. CDR3 length: 15 amino acids.